This TCR beta chain was recorded in a study of early T cells in non-severe SARS-CoV-2 infection (dated by TCRdb to about 2021). About the investigation overall: Because TCR sequencing was done on bulk RNA from unsorted whole blood, the alpha and beta chains could not be paired.

General study outcomes and caveats: Matching against VDJdb was skewed toward anti-spike CD8 responses, likely underestimated virus-specific expansions, and missed private and CD4 specificities.

This clonotype was detected many times. It lacks a known antigen. The input lacks base qualities; no much larger clone sits a single base away. Libraries came from 5' RACE. TCRdb lists the instrument as NextSeq 500. The TCR library protocol attached unique molecular identifiers to individual cDNA molecules to correct for sequencing error and PCR bias. TCR alpha and beta chains were both sequenced, and the abundances of alpha and beta sequences in each sample were closely correlated with each other. As for how the authors treated the data: Decombinator V4 was used to perform V gene, J gene and CDR3 annotation of TCR sequences. Expanded TCRs were defined as changing significantly between any two time points under a Poisson model with p below 0.0001. Abundances of TCRs were expressed as counts per million after normalisation to the total number of TCRs sequenced in each sample. A search of VDJdb, accessed on 1 November 2021, was run for TCRs annotated to CMV, EBV and SARS-CoV-2, with TCRs annotated for multiple antigens excluded. TCRdb passed the public sequencing reads through fastp at Q25 and MiXCR, retaining productive beta sequences. Duplicate CDR3 protein sequences are folded into a single record with the most common DNA and genes. The V and J calls come from TCRdb's annotation, not from the publication. The sample yields 50,000 or so distinct CDR3 sequences; approximately 8% were counted once. The ten largest make up about 9% of the sample.

This was a case-control study nested in a cohort of healthcare workers in London, UK, who had nasopharyngeal swab PCR tests and blood samples taken every week. Healthcare workers were recruited between 23 and 31 March 2020, during the week of the UK lockdown, and were followed weekly for up to about 15 weeks. Sequenced input: whole blood. The sequence derives from an adult who was a healthcare worker with PCR-confirmed SARS-CoV-2 infection or an uninfected control (not recorded which).

The DNA is TGTGCCATCAGTGAGTCGGTCAGCACTGAAGCTTTCTTT. This is translated as CAISESVSTEAFF. The V gene is TRBV10-3 and the J gene is TRBJ1-1; the D gene is unclear. Inclusive of the bounding cysteine and phenylalanine, the CDR3 is 13 residues long. CDR3 DNA is the only sequence kept; it has 39 bases, read in frame from the first base. Via the germline V gene, CDR1 is ENHRY and CDR2 SYGVKD. Trimming at the junction amounts to 0 bases on V and 4 bases on J, and the germline ends lie 6 bases apart.